This passage covers 5 T cell receptor beta chains from one sample sequenced in a study of shared clonotypes between healthy human individuals. TCRdb's table, derived via immunoSEQ multiplex PCR, lists solely in-frame clones and lacks some. The profile shows hundreds of thousands of clones, 85% to 95% of them singletons. Terminally differentiated effector memory CD45RA+ cells were left out of the naive CD8 fraction, which was CD45RO-negative and positively selected for CCR7. The sequencing input was naive CD8+ T cells sorted from blood. All receptors come from a woman in her 30s in good health.

This rearrangement joins TRBV9 to TRBJ2-7; possible D gene TRBD1, 6 bases. The V gene's germline CDR1 is SGDLS and CDR2 YYNGEE. V was cut by 3 bases and J by 3 bases, with 10 bases left in between. The CDR3 is 13 residues long. Here the CDR3 reads CASSGRGGYEQYF. The CDR3 nucleotides are TGTGCCAGCAGCGGGAGAGGGGGCTACGAGCAGTACTTC.

The rearrangement uses TRBV4-1 and TRBJ1-1; possible D gene TRBD1, 5 bases. Between the trimmed V and J ends, which lost 0 bases and 1 base, there was a span of 15 bases. CDR1 is MGHRA, CDR2 YSYEKL, per germline. The CDR3 extends over 17 amino acids. CDR3 nucleotides: TGCGCCAGCAGCCAAGACTCTCCGGGGACGGAGAACACTGAAGCTTTCTTT. Protein product: CASSQDSPGTENTEAFF.

The V and J genes are TRBV27 and TRBJ2-2; D gene ambiguous. Trimming pared 4 bases from V and 0 bases from J, leaving 12 bases between. This CDR3 spans 16 amino acids. CDR1 MNHEY and CDR2 SMNVEV come from the germline V gene (reference sequence). The CDR3 region has the DNA TGTGCCAGCAGTTATTGGGAAGCTTCGAACACCGGGGAGCTGTTTTTT. Translating gives CASSYWEASNTGELFF.

This chain connects TRBV27 to TRBJ2-7, with 10 bases lining up with TRBD2. From germline, CDR1 is MNHEY and CDR2 SMNVEV (reference sequence). The CDR3 covers 13 residues. J was trimmed by 1 base and V by 8 bases; bases with no gene match: 2. This CDR3 reads CASGSGRSYEQYF. CDR3 sequence (DNA): TGTGCCAGCGGTAGCGGGAGGTCCTACGAGCAGTACTTC.

The chain is built from TRBV7-9 and TRBJ2-1, with 8 bases lining up with TRBD1. With V trimmed by 5 bases and J by 3 bases, 6 bases remained unmatched. This CDR3 spans 15 amino acids. The germline V gene has CDR1 SEHNR and CDR2 FQNEAQ (reference sequence). CDR3 DNA sequence: TGTGCCAGCAGCCCGGACAGGGAAATCTACAATGAGCAGTTCTTC. This codes for CASSPDREIYNEQFF. The entire variable domain, with the rest obtained from reference TRBV7-9 and TRBJ2-1, is as follows: DTGVSQNPRHKITKRGQNVTFRCDPISEHNRLYWYRQTLGQGPEFLTYFQNEAQLEKSRLLSDRFSAERPKGSFSTLEIQRTEQGDSAMYLCASSPDREIYNEQFFGPGTRLTVL.